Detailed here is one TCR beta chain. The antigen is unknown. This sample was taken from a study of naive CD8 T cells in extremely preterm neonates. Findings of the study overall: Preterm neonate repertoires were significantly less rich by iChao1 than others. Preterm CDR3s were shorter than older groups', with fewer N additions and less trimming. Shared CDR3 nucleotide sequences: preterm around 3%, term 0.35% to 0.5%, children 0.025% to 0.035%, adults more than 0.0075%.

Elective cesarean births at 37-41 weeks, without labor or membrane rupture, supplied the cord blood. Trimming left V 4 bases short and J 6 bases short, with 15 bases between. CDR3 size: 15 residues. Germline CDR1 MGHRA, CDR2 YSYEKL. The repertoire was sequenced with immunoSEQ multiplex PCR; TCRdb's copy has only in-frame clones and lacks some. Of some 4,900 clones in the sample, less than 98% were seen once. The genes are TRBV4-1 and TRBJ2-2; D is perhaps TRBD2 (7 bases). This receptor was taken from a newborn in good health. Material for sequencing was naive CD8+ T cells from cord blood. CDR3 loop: CASSPWGGRSGELFF. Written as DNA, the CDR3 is TGCGCCAGCAGCCCCTGGGGGGGCAGGTCCGGGGAGCTGTTTTTT.